The present entry profiles one T cell receptor beta chain with its context. The CDR3 is made up of 13 amino acids. Trimming left V 7 bases short and J 7 bases short, with 16 bases between. Germline V gives CDR1 MDHEN, CDR2 SYDVKM. This sample was taken from a study of blood T cell repertoires in COVID-19. Under the authors' procedure: How many nucleated cells were present was estimated from reference gene primer amplification. This table comes from immunoSEQ multiplex PCR, and its TCRdb copy is limited to in-frame clones, with some not included. V and J calls and clone size are copied from that table; D and trimming were computed from the DNA. The sample yields more than 150,000 clones, 80% to 90% seen once.

This receptor was obtained from a man between 60 and 75 years old with acute or convalescent COVID-19. The sample comprised peripheral blood. The chain couples TRBV28 to TRBJ1-1, with D hard to call. The DNA for the CDR3 is TGTGCCAGCACGAACCAGGCGACCTATGAAGCTTTCTTT. Residues: CASTNQATYEAFF.